The source of this T cell receptor (beta chain) is a study of T cell repertoires in cytomegalovirus infection (dated by TCRdb to between 2018 and 2021). As for the study more broadly: Recently identified HLA-C-restricted CMV epitopes, whose presentation resists viral immunomodulation, were targeted by peptide stimulations together with well-studied HLA-B-restricted epitopes. Donor HLA type was relevant to the analysis, as public TCR beta signatures indicated carriage of CMV infection together with the matching HLA type.

The investigation overall reported the following: The ex vivo response was dominated by HLA-C-restricted CMV-specific TCR beta clonotypes, and the single most frequent clonotype in two of eight donors was supplied by these HLA-C-restricted clonotypes. In both this cohort and an independent roughly 400-donor cohort, the cumulative frequency of public TCR beta family members distinguished carriers of CMV infection plus the relevant HLA type.

Sequenced using an Illumina HiSeq 1500. TCRdb redid the processing of the public reads, applying fastp at Q25 and MiXCR, and retained in-frame beta chains. Identical CDR3 protein sequences are pooled into one entry, listed with their most common genes and DNA. This sample lists about 830,000 distinct CDR3 sequences; 32% were detected once. The top ten constitute roughly 12% of the sample. The germline ends are 16 bases apart after V is trimmed by 7 bases and J by 0 bases. The CDR1 and CDR2 encoded by the germline V gene are SGHRS and YFSETQ. The CDR3 spans 15 residues, from the cysteine through the phenylalanine. The only DNA kept is the CDR3, 45 bases in frame from the first base. Interpreted using the paper, the treatment or condition label stands for: in vitro stimulation with specific CMV peptide epitopes to enrich CMV-specific T cells. This clonotype has only a few counts. This receptor's antigen is unknown. No base quality information exists; no much larger clone differs at one position.

The sequence joins TRBV5-1 to TRBJ2-5; TRBD1 might be the D gene, on 6 matching bases. This sample comprised cultured CD8+ T cells from PBMCs, obtained from culture after CMV antigen stimulation. This sequence originates from a human donor in good health (CMV status not recorded). Some clones in this sample may be carry-over from other donors' samples. CDR3 loop: CASGSGTNDQETQYF. The nucleotide sequence is TGCGCCAGCGGCTCCGGGACAAACGACCAAGAGACCCAGTACTTC.